The sample holds a few counts of the clone carrying this T cell receptor beta chain. TCRdb analysed the RT-PCR reads with MiXCR anew, one entry per CDR3 protein. Of 190,000 or so distinct CDR3 sequences listed, 35% to 50% were seen once; the top ten hold 25% to 35%. The record originates from a study of patients and donors after allogeneic stem cell transplantation. With 0 bases removed from V and 4 bases from J, the gap between germline ends came to 13 bases. Germline V gene lookup returns CDR1 SGHRS and CDR2 YFSETQ. This CDR3 is 15 amino acids long. This sequence originates from a human donor who was either an allogeneic HSCT recipient or a stem cell or donor lymphocyte infusion donor (not recorded which). It is not recorded whose cells these are; they may come from a transplant donor. The specimen sequenced was blood, either unsorted or a sorted T cell fraction (not recorded which). The V and J genes are TRBV5-1 and TRBJ1-1; tentative D call: TRBD1 (5 bases). CDR3 in amino acids: CASSLGSGPGTEAFF. The CDR3 DNA reads as TGCGCCAGCAGCTTGGGTTCAGGGCCGGGCACTGAAGCTTTCTTT. Full variable domain (outside the CDR3, taken from reference TRBV5-1 and TRBJ1-1): KAGVTQTPRYLIKTRGQQVTLSCSPISGHRSVSWYQQTPGQGLQFLFEYFSETQRNKGNFPGRFSGRQFSNSRSEMNVSTLELGDSALYLCASSLGSGPGTEAFFGQGTRLTVV.